The 23 T cell receptor beta chains reported below all come from one sample, sequenced in a study of early T cells in non-severe SARS-CoV-2 infection. Each CDR3 protein gets one entry after TCRdb re-called the 5' RACE reads with MiXCR. Of about 64,000 distinct CDR3 sequences listed, around 12% are singletons. The sample in question was whole blood, obtained at baseline. The receptors originated from an adult who was a healthcare worker with PCR-confirmed SARS-CoV-2 infection or an uninfected control (not recorded which).

CDR3 sequence: CSAILSGRQETQYF. In DNA, the CDR3 is TGCAGTGCCATCCTCAGCGGGAGGCAAGAGACCCAGTACTTC. The J gene is TRBJ2-5, the V gene TRBV20-1; TRBD2 aligns across 9 bases. The CDR3 spans 14 residues. The germline CDR1 and CDR2 sequences are DFQATT and SNEGSKA (reference sequence). With 6 bases clipped from V and 2 bases from J, the junction kept 7 bases outside the gene matches.

This clonotype was detected many times. The V call is TRBV20-1, the J call TRBJ1-2; no reliable D call. Per the germline V gene, CDR1 is DFQATT and CDR2 is SNEGSKA (reference sequence). V was clipped by 0 bases and J by 2 bases, with 10 bases between them. The CDR3 is 14 residues long. The CDR3 DNA reads TGCAGTGCTAGAGAAGATGGTCAGAACTATGGCTACACCTTC. This encodes CSAREDGQNYGYTF.

This clonotype was found many times. The chain links TRBV7-2 to TRBJ2-6; unclear D gene. CDR3 size: 16 residues. CDR1 SGHTA and CDR2 FQGNSA come from the germline V gene. Trimming shortened V by 5 bases and J by 2 bases, and 13 bases separated the two germline ends. The CDR3 reads CASSPQRSAGANVLTF. The DNA of the CDR3 is TGTGCCAGCAGCCCCCAGAGGTCAGCTGGGGCCAACGTCCTGACTTTC. The entire variable domain, with the rest obtained from reference TRBV7-2 and TRBJ2-6, is as follows: GAGVSQSPSNKVTEKGKDVELRCDPISGHTALYWYRQSLGQGLEFLIYFQGNSAPDKSGLPSDRFSAERTGGSVSTLTIQRTQQEDSAVYLCASSPQRSAGANVLTFGAGSRLTVL.

This clonotype was seen repeatedly, ten times or more. V gene TRBV11-2 combines with J gene TRBJ1-3; D call uncertain. V lost 1 base and J lost 4, with 20 bases in between. This CDR3 region has 18 residues. Germline loops: CDR1 SGHAT, CDR2 FQNNGV. DNA of the CDR3: TGTGCCAGCAGCTTAGCTCTCGAGACATCGGGGAGGGGAAACACCATATATTTT. Its translation: CASSLALETSGRGNTIYF.

CDR3 sequence reads: CASSFETPGGNEKLFF. CDR3 in DNA: TGTGCCAGCAGCTTTGAGACGCCTGGGGGCAATGAAAAACTGTTTTTT. The rearrangement joins TRBV5-5 to TRBJ1-4, with a tentative D call TRBD1 (6 bases). The CDR3 covers 16 residues. V was clipped by 2 bases and J by 5 bases, with 16 bases between them. Per germline, CDR1 SGHKS and CDR2 YYEKEE (reference sequence). The whole variable domain, remainder taken from reference TRBV5-5 and TRBJ1-4, is DAGVTQSPTHLIKTRGQQVTLRCSPISGHKSVSWYQQVLGQGPQFIFQYYEKEERGRGNFPDRFSARQFPNYSSELNVNALLLGDSALYLCASSFETPGGNEKLFFGSGTQLSVL.

This clonotype has a count of ten or more. This sequence joins TRBV24-1 and TRBJ2-2; possible D gene TRBD2, 6 bases. The V end was cut by 0 bases, the J end by 4 bases, with 14 bases between. There are 17 residues in the CDR3. Germline lookup yields CDR1 KGHDR and CDR2 SFDVKD. The CDR3 loop reads CATSDLDGRRGTGELFF. Written as DNA, the CDR3 is TGTGCCACCAGTGATTTGGACGGCCGGAGGGGCACCGGGGAGCTGTTTTTT.

The chain couples TRBV14 to TRBJ1-1; 10 bases match TRBD1. Germline loops: CDR1 SGHDN, CDR2 FVKESK. The ends lost 4 bases at V and 4 bases at J; junction bases unmatched: 6. This CDR3 contains 15 residues. CDR3 coding DNA: TGTGCCAGCAGCCTTTCCGGGACAGGGGCCACTGAAGCTTTCTTT. This codes for CASSLSGTGATEAFF.

V and J are TRBV28 and TRBJ2-1; TRBD1 matches 7 bases. The CDR3 covers 15 residues. Per germline, CDR1 MDHEN and CDR2 SYDVKM. Trimming at V came to 5 bases and at J to 8 bases, leaving 12 bases not matched to a gene. CDR3 DNA: TGTGCCAGCAGTCCTAGACAGGGAAAAGGTTATGAGCAGTTCTTC. Its translation is CASSPRQGKGYEQFF.

V is TRBV7-9 and J is TRBJ2-2, with D hard to call. V lost 2 bases and J lost 4, with 8 bases in between. The V gene's germline CDR1 is SEHNR and CDR2 FQNEAQ (reference sequence). The CDR3 extends over 14 amino acids. Written as DNA, the CDR3 is TGTGCCAGCAGCTTAAGTCACTTCACCGGGGAGCTGTTTTTT. Protein product: CASSLSHFTGELFF.

This clonotype is judged medium-sized (0.01 to 0.1%). The V call is TRBV7-2, the J call TRBJ2-3; TRBD1 aligns across 7 bases. Germline V gene sequence: CDR1 SGHTA, CDR2 FQGNSA. Trimming took 2 bases from V and 3 from J; bases not matched to a gene: 5. The CDR3 loop spans 15 amino acids. The CDR3 here is CASSLRGGGTDTQYF. The CDR3 coding sequence is TGTGCCAGCAGCTTAAGAGGGGGCGGGACAGATACGCAGTATTTT.

The chain employs TRBV5-7 and TRBJ2-2; D not resolved. TRBV5-7 is treated as an ORF (open reading frame) with a function not yet certain. V shed 2 bases and J shed 7 bases, with 12 bases lying between them. The length of the CDR3 is 14 residues. Here the CDR3 reads CASSFRILGGELFF. CDR3 sequence (DNA): TGTGCCAGCAGCTTTCGGATTTTGGGCGGGGAGCTGTTTTTT.

The J gene is TRBJ1-5, the V gene TRBV12-3 or TRBV12-4; perhaps TRBD1 as D (5 bases). V shed 6 bases and J shed 6 bases, with 18 bases lying between them. The CDR3 contains 15 residues. The CDR3 spells CASRPSGTPAQPQHF. The CDR3 DNA reads TGTGCCAGCAGGCCGTCTGGGACTCCAGCTCAGCCCCAGCATTTT.

The V gene is TRBV7-9, the J gene TRBJ2-3; D remains unclear. The CDR3 has 11 amino acids. The germline V gene encodes CDR1 SEHNR and CDR2 FQNEAQ (reference sequence). V was clipped by 10 bases and J by 4 bases, with 9 bases between them. The DNA of the CDR3 is TGTGCCACCCGGAGAGCAGATACGCAGTATTTT. This translates into CATRRADTQYF.

The chain links TRBV7-2 to TRBJ1-5; maybe TRBD1 (5 bases). The V end lost 5 bases, the J end lost 0 bases, and 14 bases lay between the germline ends. Germline CDR1 and CDR2: SGHTA and FQGNSA. The CDR3 contains 16 residues. Here the CDR3 DNA reads TGTGCCAGCAGCCCTGGGGGTAGCGGTAGCAATCAGCCCCAGCATTTT. Its translation is CASSPGGSGSNQPQHF.

There are a few counts of this clonotype. The chain has TRBV7-6 and TRBJ1-1; no definite D call. Germline values: CDR1 SGHVS, CDR2 FNYEAQ. The ends were cut back, 7 bases at V and 3 bases at J, with 9 bases in the middle. This CDR3 comprises 12 residues. As DNA, the CDR3 is TGTGCCAGCATCGGACCAGACACTGAAGCTTTCTTT. As protein: CASIGPDTEAFF.

This clonotype was picked up a small number of times. This may stem from a read error, because a much larger clone lies one nucleotide away. The V gene is TRBV6-4, the J gene TRBJ2-3, with TRBD2 matching over 10 bases. Germline trimming cut 4 bases from V and 0 bases from J; bases unmatched to any gene: 1. The V gene's germline CDR1 is MRHNA and CDR2 SNTAGT. The CDR3 runs 15 residues. CDR3 in amino acids: CASSATSGSTDTQYF. CDR3 nucleotide sequence: TGTGCCAGCAGTGCGACTAGCGGGAGCACAGATACGCAGTATTTT.

Many counts were recorded for this clonotype. The genes are TRBV27 and TRBJ2-2, with D possibly TRBD1 on 6 matching bases. Germline CDR1 is MNHEY and CDR2 is SMNVEV (reference sequence). The CDR3 runs 14 residues. V lost 6 bases to trimming and J lost 1 base, with 9 bases between them. CDR3 amino acids: CASRPGQNTGELFF. The CDR3 DNA is TGTGCCAGCAGGCCGGGACAGAACACCGGGGAGCTGTTTTTT.

This chain uses TRBV5-1 with TRBJ2-1; D gene ambiguous. The V gene lost 7 bases and the J gene lost 6 bases, with 8 bases spanning the gap. The V gene's germline CDR1 is SGHRS and CDR2 YFSETQ. The CDR3 covers 11 residues. Here the CDR3 DNA reads TGCGCCAGCGGTTTTGGCAATGAGCAGTTCTTC. Translated: CASGFGNEQFF.

This clonotype was counted a few times. The chain is built from TRBV20-1 and TRBJ1-5; 7 bases line up with TRBD1. The CDR3 runs to 15 residues. Looked up from germline, CDR1 is DFQATT and CDR2 is SNEGSKA (reference sequence). V dropped 3 bases and J dropped 1; count of bases not matched to a gene: 6. CDR3 sequence (DNA): TGCAGTGCTAGTTATGGGACAGCAAGCAATCAGCCCCAGCATTTT. Encoded protein: CSASYGTASNQPQHF.

This clonotype was observed a few times. The V gene is TRBV6-6, the J gene TRBJ2-5; TRBD2 agrees at 7 bases. The V gene end was trimmed by 8 bases and the J gene end by 6 bases; junction bases not matched to a gene: 12. CDR1 and CDR2 (germline): MNHNY, SVGAGI (reference sequence). This CDR3 comprises 14 residues. Here the CDR3 reads CASGESGAAKTQYF. The DNA of the CDR3 is TGTGCCAGCGGCGAGAGCGGGGCGGCAAAGACCCAGTACTTC.

There are many counts of this clonotype. V is TRBV4-1 and J is TRBJ2-5; a possible D gene is TRBD2 (5 bases). Per the germline V gene, CDR1 is MGHRA and CDR2 is YSYEKL. Trimming took off 3 bases at V and 5 bases at J, with 19 bases between the two ends. This CDR3 has 16 amino acids. Here the CDR3 DNA reads TGCGCCAGCAGCCACCTTCGGGGAAAAATCGGGGAGACCCAGTACTTC. Translated, it gives CASSHLRGKIGETQYF.

This clonotype was counted many times. This rearrangement joins TRBV7-9 to TRBJ2-1; 9 positions agree with TRBD2. Germline V CDR1 and CDR2: SEHNR, FQNEAQ (reference sequence). Unmatched junction bases numbered 3, after V lost 5 bases and J lost 4 bases. CDR3 length equals 14 residues. CDR3: CASSRLAEYNEQFF. The CDR3 DNA follows: TGTGCCAGCAGCCGACTAGCGGAATACAATGAGCAGTTCTTC.

This clonotype has just a few counts. V usage is TRBV29-1 and J usage is TRBJ1-5; unclear D gene. This CDR3 is built from 13 residues. The germline gives CDR1 SQVTM, CDR2 ANQGSEA. The ends were cut back, 4 bases at V and 2 bases at J, with 9 bases in the middle. The CDR3 loop reads CSVAHEGNQPQHF. The CDR3 DNA is TGCAGCGTTGCGCACGAGGGCAATCAGCCCCAGCATTTT.